The next 28 T cell receptor beta chains were all read from a single sample in a study of cytomegalovirus exposure and HLA in healthy donors. In the PCR, 60 Vbeta and 13 Jbeta primers were used. Here immunoSEQ multiplex PCR was the method, and the copy in TCRdb shows in-frame clones only, minus some. The sample holds approximately 150,000 clones; roughly 80% are singletons and the top ten take roughly 2%. Sequencing was done on a sample of PBMCs. These receptors originate from a human donor in good health.

The sample holds a few counts of this clone. The V call is TRBV7-9, the J call TRBJ1-2, with D perhaps matching TRBD1 (5 bases). Germline loops: CDR1 SEHNR, CDR2 FQNEAQ (reference sequence). The V gene lost 5 bases and the J gene lost 4 bases, with 17 bases spanning the gap. The CDR3 spans 15 residues. The CDR3 is CASSPSQTASYGYTF. CDR3 nucleotides: TGTGCCAGCAGCCCAAGCCAGACAGCCAGCTATGGCTACACCTTC.

The chain recombines TRBV7-2 with TRBJ2-1; D is unresolved. The CDR3 covers 13 residues. CDR1 and CDR2 from the germline V gene are SGHTA and FQGNSA. V was shortened by 1 base and J by 9 bases, with 10 bases between the two germline ends. CDR3 sequence: CASSLDPTIEQFF. CDR3 coding DNA: TGTGCCAGCAGCTTAGATCCCACTATTGAGCAGTTCTTC.

V gene TRBV10-3 combines with J gene TRBJ2-2; TRBD2 matches at 9 bases. CDR3 length: 15 amino acids. CDR1 and CDR2 (germline): ENHRY, SYGVKD. V lost 4 bases to trimming and J lost 5 bases; unmatched junction nucleotides: 5. The CDR3 here is CAISVTTSGTGELFF. The CDR3 DNA reads as TGTGCCATCAGTGTTACCACTAGCGGGACCGGGGAGCTGTTTTTT.

The chain uses TRBV6-5 and TRBJ2-5; a weak D match, TRBD1 (5 bases). Matching the DNA end better, TRBJ2-7 makes the J call doubtful. Germline CDR1 is MNHEY and CDR2 is SVGAGI. The CDR3 has 12 amino acids. The CDR3 loop is CASSNQGYEQYF. CDR3 nucleotide sequence: TGTGCCAGCAGTAACCAGGGATACGAGCAGTACTTC.

Details on this clone: A junction end diverges from the germline sequence, so it may reflect a read error. The same CDR3 can be traced to other DNA sequences in this sample. The chain uses TRBV13 and TRBJ2-7; the match to TRBD1 covers 9 bases. The germline V gene has CDR1 PRHDT and CDR2 FYEKMQ (reference sequence). The CDR3 covers 15 residues. In nucleotides, the CDR3 is TGCGCCAGCAGCCGCTTTGGGACAGGGTCCTACGAGCAGTACTTC. This sequence encodes CASSRFGTGSYEQYF.

This chain uses TRBV6-1 with TRBJ2-7; 10 bases fit TRBD2. Germline V CDR1 and CDR2: MNHNS, SASEGT. CDR3 length: 15 residues. The V segment lost 5 bases and the J segment 0 bases; nucleotides outside the gene matches: 4. The CDR3 reads CASSHGLAASYEQYF. The CDR3, as DNA: TGTGCCAGCAGTCACGGACTAGCGGCCTCCTACGAGCAGTACTTC.

In this sample, this clone turned up a few times. This chain uses TRBV29-1 with TRBJ2-7; 8 bases are a match to TRBD1. CDR3 length equals 13 residues. With 3 bases clipped from V and 2 bases from J, the junction kept 3 bases outside the gene matches. Germline V gene sequence: CDR1 SQVTM, CDR2 ANQGSEA. The CDR3 is CSVEDRVAYEQYF. CDR3 nucleotides: TGCAGCGTTGAGGACAGGGTAGCCTACGAGCAGTACTTC.

The gene calls are TRBV5-8 and TRBJ1-2, with D unresolved. The V end was cut by 0 bases, the J end by 1 base, with 7 bases between. The CDR3 totals 14 residues. Germline CDR1 reads SGHTS; CDR2 reads YDEGEE. CDR3 DNA sequence: TGTGCCAGCAGCTTGGTGCGGATTAACTATGGCTACACCTTC. This encodes CASSLVRINYGYTF.

The chain is built from TRBV15 and TRBJ2-3; weak D call: TRBD2 (6 bases). The CDR3 is made up of 14 amino acids. Germline loops: CDR1 LNHNV, CDR2 YYDKDF (reference sequence). V dropped 4 bases and J dropped 5 bases, with 13 bases sitting between them. In nucleotides, the CDR3 is TGTGCCACCAGCAACCGGGACTTTGGAGATACGCAGTATTTT. Its translation is CATSNRDFGDTQYF.

The CDR3 reads CASSINQGTHEQYF. The CDR3 nucleotides are TGTGCCAGCAGCATAAACCAGGGTACCCACGAGCAGTACTTC. The chain employs TRBV7-9 and TRBJ2-7, with D perhaps matching TRBD1 (5 bases). The V gene's germline CDR1 is SEHNR and CDR2 FQNEAQ (reference sequence). The CDR3 is made up of 14 amino acids. Between the trimmed V and J ends, which lost 5 bases and 5 bases, there was a span of 16 bases.

The rearrangement links TRBV19 to TRBJ1-2, with TRBD1 matching over 7 bases. The CDR3 extends over 14 amino acids. Germline assignment: CDR1 LNHDA and CDR2 SQIVND (reference sequence). Trimming removed 4 bases from V and 7 bases from J; junction bases left unmatched: 9. CDR3 residues: CASSTRQGISGYTF. DNA for the CDR3: TGTGCCAGTAGTACGAGACAGGGTATTTCTGGCTACACCTTC.

The genes are TRBV5-1 and TRBJ2-3; 7 positions match TRBD1. Germline assignment: CDR1 SGHRS and CDR2 YFSETQ. The V and J ends lost 8 bases and 3 bases, in that order; junction bases with no gene match: 9. The CDR3 runs to 14 residues. CDR3 coding DNA: TGCGCCAGTACTCCGGGACAGAGAACAGATACGCAGTATTTT. It specifies CASTPGQRTDTQYF.

The gene calls are TRBV7-9 and TRBJ2-5; the match to TRBD1 covers 7 bases. CDR1 and CDR2 from the germline V gene are SEHNR and FQNEAQ (reference sequence). The CDR3 covers 13 residues. V gave up 3 bases and J gave up 5 bases; unmatched junction bases: 3. The CDR3 DNA reads as TGTGCCAGCAGCTTTACAGGGGAGGAGACCCAGTACTTC. Encoded protein: CASSFTGEETQYF.

V is TRBV23-1 and J is TRBJ1-5; TRBD1 is a possible D gene (6 bases). TRBV23-1 is marked as an open reading frame, function uncertain. This CDR3 has 16 amino acids. Trimming removed 0 bases at V and 0 bases at J, with 9 bases between. For the CDR3, the DNA is TGCGCCAGCAGTCAATCTCAGGGGATTAGCAATCAGCCCCAGCATTTT. Translating gives CASSQSQGISNQPQHF.

CDR3 in amino acids: CASSLTVSSYEQYF. CDR3 nucleotide sequence: TGCGCCAGCAGCTTGACTGTTAGCTCCTACGAGCAGTACTTC. The chain uses TRBV5-1 and TRBJ2-7; the D is unclear. From germline, CDR1 is SGHRS and CDR2 YFSETQ. This CDR3 is 14 amino acids long. V was clipped by 1 base and J by 0 bases, with 8 bases between them.

The rearrangement uses TRBV27 and TRBJ2-7; 8 bases agree with TRBD2. The CDR3 contains 15 residues. Germline V gene lookup returns CDR1 MNHEY and CDR2 SMNVEV (reference sequence). V shed 3 bases, J shed 1 base, and the junction held 5 bases outside the gene matches. The CDR3 DNA sequence: TGTGCCAGCAGTTTTTCGCGGGGGGCTTCCTACGAGCAGTACTTC. Protein product: CASSFSRGASYEQYF.

This sequence joins TRBV6-5 and TRBJ2-7; 9 nucleotides match TRBD2. Losses at the gene ends were 4 bases for V and 0 bases for J; bases not matched to a gene: 4. This CDR3 comprises 15 residues. CDR1 and CDR2 (germline): MNHEY, SVGAGI. The CDR3 DNA reads TGTGCCAGCAGTTTTACTAGCGGGCCCTCCTACGAGCAGTACTTC. Its translation is CASSFTSGPSYEQYF.

This chain joins TRBV5-1 and TRBJ1-2; D is possibly TRBD1 (6 bases). The ends were cut back, 4 bases at V and 2 bases at J, with 9 bases in the middle. Germline loops: CDR1 SGHRS, CDR2 YFSETQ. The CDR3 totals 13 residues. The DNA of the CDR3 is TGCGCCAGCAGCCCGGACAGAAACTATGGCTACACCTTC. Translation gives CASSPDRNYGYTF.

The V call is TRBV9, the J call TRBJ1-1, with 7 positions matching TRBD1. The trim removed 4 bases at V and 0 bases at J, leaving 6 bases unmatched. The CDR3 consists of 15 residues. Per germline, CDR1 SGDLS and CDR2 YYNGEE. The CDR3 spells CASSPSGQMNTEAFF. The CDR3 nucleotides read TGTGCCAGCAGCCCCTCGGGACAGATGAACACTGAAGCTTTCTTT.

J is TRBJ2-7 and V is TRBV27; TRBD2 might be the D (7 bases). Germline V gene lookup returns CDR1 MNHEY and CDR2 SMNVEV (reference sequence). Trimming shortened V by 6 bases and J by 2 bases, and 17 bases separated the two germline ends. The CDR3 runs to 15 residues. CDR3 in DNA: TGTGCCAGCAGCGGGGGGCTAGCGGCGGCCTACGAGCAGTACTTC. This encodes CASSGGLAAAYEQYF.

The chain carries TRBV5-1 and TRBJ2-6; tentatively, D is TRBD1 (6 bases). Trimming pared 4 bases from V and 2 bases from J, leaving 10 bases between. The CDR3 is 15 amino acids. The germline CDR1 and CDR2 sequences are SGHRS and YFSETQ. The CDR3 sequence is CASSTPGAGANVLTF. DNA for the CDR3: TGCGCCAGCAGCACCCCAGGGGCTGGGGCCAACGTCCTGACTTTC. Supplemented by reference TRBV5-1 and TRBJ2-6, the full variable domain reads KAGVTQTPRYLIKTRGQQVTLSCSPISGHRSVSWYQQTPGQGLQFLFEYFSETQRNKGNFPGRFSGRQFSNSRSEMNVSTLELGDSALYLCASSTPGAGANVLTFGAGSRLTVL.

The gene calls are TRBV9 and TRBJ2-7; the D gene is possibly TRBD2 (6 bases). Trimming shortened V by 0 bases and J by 3 bases, and 10 bases separated the two germline ends. The germline V gene encodes CDR1 SGDLS and CDR2 YYNGEE. The CDR3 is 14 residues long. CDR3 DNA sequence: TGTGCCAGCAGCGTAGGGAGGGCAAGCTACGAGCAGTACTTC. It specifies CASSVGRASYEQYF.

CDR3 sequence (DNA): TGTGCCAGCAGCTTAATAGGGGGGGCCAGATACAATGAGCAGTTCTTC. Its translation: CASSLIGGARYNEQFF. The gene calls are TRBV7-3 and TRBJ2-1; D is perhaps TRBD2 (7 bases). In germline, CDR1 is SGHTA, CDR2 FQGTGA. V shed 1 base and J shed 4 bases, with 14 bases lying between them. CDR3 size: 16 residues. The full variable domain, with the rest looked up from reference TRBV7-3 and TRBJ2-1, is GAGVSQTPSNKVTEKGKYVELRCDPISGHTALYWYRQSLGQGPEFLIYFQGTGAADDSGLPNDRFFAVRPEGSVSTLKIQRTERGDSAVYLCASSLIGGARYNEQFFGPGTRLTVL.

This clone appeared a single time. The DNA for the CDR3 is TGTGCCAGCAGTTATTCAGGGGTACAGTTCTTC. This sequence encodes CASSYSGVQFF. V is TRBV27 and J is TRBJ2-1, with D possibly TRBD1 on 6 matching bases. Trimming removed 4 bases at V and 13 bases at J, with 11 bases between. Germline CDR1 reads MNHEY; CDR2 reads SMNVEV (reference sequence). This CDR3 has 11 residues.

The CDR3 is CASMGQFYGYTF. CDR3 in DNA: TGTGCCAGCATGGGACAGTTCTATGGCTACACCTTC. The V and J genes are TRBV25-1 and TRBJ1-2; 7 bases are shared with TRBD1. In germline, CDR1 is MGHDK, CDR2 SYGVNS. The CDR3 runs to 12 residues. The ends lost 7 bases at V and 4 bases at J; junction bases unmatched: 3.

This clone was found many times. V usage is TRBV6-5 and J usage is TRBJ2-5, with D possibly matching TRBD1 (5 bases). V lost 5 bases, J lost 3 bases, and 13 bases lay in between. CDR3 length equals 14 residues. CDR1 and CDR2 (germline): MNHEY, SVGAGI. CDR3 DNA sequence: TGTGCCAGCAGTATCCAGGGTTCGGAAGAGACCCAGTACTTC. Translating it yields CASSIQGSEETQYF.

V and J are TRBV7-2 and TRBJ2-1; 9 nucleotides line up with TRBD2. The trim removed 1 base at V and 0 bases at J, leaving 7 bases unmatched. The germline V gene encodes CDR1 SGHTA and CDR2 FQGNSA. The CDR3 contains 18 residues. The CDR3 DNA reads as TGTGCCAGCAGCTTAGTTTTTAGCGGGGGCAGCTCCTACAATGAGCAGTTCTTC. Residues: CASSLVFSGGSSYNEQFF. The full variable domain, with the rest looked up from reference TRBV7-2 and TRBJ2-1, is GAGVSQSPSNKVTEKGKDVELRCDPISGHTALYWYRQSLGQGLEFLIYFQGNSAPDKSGLPSDRFSAERTGGSVSTLTIQRTQQEDSAVYLCASSLVFSGGSSYNEQFFGPGTRLTVL.

The rearrangement joins TRBV7-8 to TRBJ2-5, with D perhaps matching TRBD1 (5 bases). Germline CDR1 is SGHVS and CDR2 is FQNEAQ. This CDR3 has 14 amino acids. With 1 base removed from V and 5 bases from J, the gap between germline ends came to 11 bases. This chain's CDR3 is CASSLGQTAETQYF. As DNA, the CDR3 is TGTGCCAGCAGCTTAGGACAGACGGCGGAGACCCAGTACTTC.